The T cell receptor beta chain under discussion was sequenced for a study of blood T cells in healthy people across ages. Study-wide findings and caveats: Age showed a roughly linear inverse relationship with TCR beta diversity per million T cells.

V lost 3 bases and J lost 4, with 9 bases in between. This CDR3 is built from 13 residues. Per germline, CDR1 KGHSH and CDR2 LQKENI. A J-beta primer mix and a sample-barcoded 5' primer were used in a second PCR of about 7 to 12 cycles. Each CDR3 protein gets one entry after TCRdb re-called the 5' RACE reads with MiXCR. This table holds 850,000 to 950,000 distinct CDR3 sequences, around 30% found once. This clonotype was seen many times. Its antigen is not identified. Sequenced input: blood. The chain carries TRBV18 and TRBJ2-5; TRBD2 is a possible D gene (6 bases). The clonotype comes from a woman older than 75 in good health. This CDR3 reads CASSPEGLETQYF. The CDR3 bases are TGTGCCAGCTCACCGGAGGGGCTAGAGACCCAGTACTTC. Drawing the rest from reference TRBV18 and TRBJ2-5, the complete variable domain is NAGVMQNPRHLVRRRGQEARLRCSPMKGHSHVYWYRQLPEEGLKFMVYLQKENIIDESGMPKERFSAEFPKEGPSILRIQQVVRGDSAAYFCASSPEGLETQYFGPGTRLLVL.